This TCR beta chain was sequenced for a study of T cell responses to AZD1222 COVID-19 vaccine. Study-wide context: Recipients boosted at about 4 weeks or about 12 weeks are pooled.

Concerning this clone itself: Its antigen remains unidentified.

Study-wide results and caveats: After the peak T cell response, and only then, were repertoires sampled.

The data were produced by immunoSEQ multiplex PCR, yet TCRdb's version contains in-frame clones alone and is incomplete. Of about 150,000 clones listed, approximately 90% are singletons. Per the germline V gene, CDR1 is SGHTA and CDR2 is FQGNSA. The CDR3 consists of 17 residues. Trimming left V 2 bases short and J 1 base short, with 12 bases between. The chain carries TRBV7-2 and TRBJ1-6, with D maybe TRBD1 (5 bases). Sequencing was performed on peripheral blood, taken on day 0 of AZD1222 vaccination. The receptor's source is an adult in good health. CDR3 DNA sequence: TGTGCCAGCAGCTTAAATCAGGGAGGGTCCTATAATTCACCCCTCCACTTT. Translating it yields CASSLNQGGSYNSPLHF. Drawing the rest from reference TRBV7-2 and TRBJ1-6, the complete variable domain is GAGVSQSPSNKVTEKGKDVELRCDPISGHTALYWYRQSLGQGLEFLIYFQGNSAPDKSGLPSDRFSAERTGGSVSTLTIQRTQQEDSAVYLCASSLNQGGSYNSPLHFGNGTRLTVT.